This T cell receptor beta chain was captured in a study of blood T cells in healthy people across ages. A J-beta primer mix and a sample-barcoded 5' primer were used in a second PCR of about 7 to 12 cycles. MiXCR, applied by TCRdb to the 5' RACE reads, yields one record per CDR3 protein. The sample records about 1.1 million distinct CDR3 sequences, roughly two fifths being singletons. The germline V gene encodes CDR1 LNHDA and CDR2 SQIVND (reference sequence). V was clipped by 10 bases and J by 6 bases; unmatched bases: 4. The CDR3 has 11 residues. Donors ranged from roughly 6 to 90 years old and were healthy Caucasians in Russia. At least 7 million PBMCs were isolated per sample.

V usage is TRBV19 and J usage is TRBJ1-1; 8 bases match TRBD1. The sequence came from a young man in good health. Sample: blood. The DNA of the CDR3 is TGTGCCACCGGGACAGGACCTGAAGCTTTCTTT. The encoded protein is CATGTGPEAFF.